This is a list of T cell receptor beta chains from one sample in a study of shared clonotypes between healthy human individuals. Profiled with immunoSEQ multiplex PCR; TCRdb holds only in-frame clones, not every one. The table has around 2,000,000 clones, 95% seen once. Input material: naive CD4+ T cells sorted from blood. The source of these receptors is a man younger than 30 in good health. CDR3s include the opening cysteine and the closing phenylalanine or tryptophan. The D gene is left open where the match is weak.

J,D,V,DNA,CDR3
TRBJ2-3,-,TRBV6-5,TGTGCCAGCCGTATGGGGCAGATTACAGATACGCAGTATTTT,CASRMGQITDTQYF
TRBJ2-7,TRBD2,TRBV4-2,TGTGCCAGCAGCCAAGAGACTAGCGGCTACGAGCAGTACTTC,CASSQETSGYEQYF
TRBJ1-2,-,TRBV9,TGTGCCAGCAGCCCCCGTCCAGGGAGTGGCTACACCTTC,CASSPRPGSGYTF
TRBJ2-1,-,TRBV2,TGTGCCAGCAGTGGAGGGTCGATCTACAATGAGCAGTTCTTC,CASSGGSIYNEQFF
TRBJ1-5,-,TRBV18,TGTGCCAGCTCACCACCTTCGGGCTCGGAGCGGGCTCAGCCCCAGCATTTT,CASSPPSGSERAQPQHF
TRBJ2-2,-,TRBV28,TGTGCCAGCAGTTTATGGGGGGCCGACACCGGGGAGCTGTTTTTT,CASSLWGADTGELFF
TRBJ2-1,-,TRBV2,TGTGCCACCTCCGGGGACCTCATATACAATGAGCAGTTCTTC,CATSGDLIYNEQFF
TRBJ1-3,-,TRBV5-6,TGTGCCAGCAGCTTGGCCGGCAGGATTGGATCTGGAAACACCATATATTTT,CASSLAGRIGSGNTIYF
TRBJ1-5,-,TRBV7-9,TGTGCCAGCAGCCCGACGGCTAGCAATCAGCCCCAGCATTTT,CASSPTASNQPQHF
TRBJ1-5,TRBD1,TRBV18,TGTGCCAGCTCACCGGACAGGGAGAGCAATCAGCCCCAGCATTTT,CASSPDRESNQPQHF
TRBJ1-1,-,TRBV7-6,TGTGCCAGCAGCTACAGGGAGGGGAACACTGAAGCTTTCTTT,CASSYREGNTEAFF